This T cell receptor (beta chain) was observed in a study of CD8 T cells in ankylosing spondylitis. The CDR3 totals 15 residues. V was shortened by 2 bases and J by 0 bases, with 11 bases between the two germline ends. Germline values: CDR1 MDHEN, CDR2 SYDVKM. With respect to this clonotype: Its antigen is as yet unknown. This may stem from a read error, because a much larger clone lies one nucleotide away.

General study points: Ankylosing spondylitis blood appeared to be characterized by a TCR beta motif of 7 to 9 highly homologous variants.

Each TCR beta library was made by quantitative 5'-RACE that incorporated molecular barcodes. TCRdb processed the 5' RACE reads anew with MiXCR; each CDR3 protein has one entry. The sample has some 220,000 distinct CDR3 sequences; around 8% are singletons. V gene TRBV28 combines with J gene TRBJ2-7; D assignment may be TRBD1 or TRBD2 (5 bases each). Sequencing was carried out using blood, either unsorted or a sorted T cell fraction (not recorded which). This receptor was taken from a female donor with ankylosing spondylitis or in good health (not recorded which). CDR3 in DNA: TGTGCCAGCAGTTTACTTGCGAGGGGCTCCTACGAGCAGTACTTC. This gives the protein CASSLLARGSYEQYF. The full variable domain, rest sourced from reference TRBV28 and TRBJ2-7, is DVKVTQSSRYLVKRTGEKVFLECVQDMDHENMFWYRQDPGLGLRLIYFSYDVKMKEKGDIPEGYSVSREKKERFSLILESASTNQTSMYLCASSLLARGSYEQYFGPGTRLTVT.